This T cell receptor beta chain was sequenced in a study of early T cells in non-severe SARS-CoV-2 infection. Study-level points and caveats: A preference for anti-spike CD8 responses marked VDJdb matching, which missed private and CD4 specificities.

Each CDR3 protein gets one entry after TCRdb re-called the 5' RACE reads with MiXCR. Of about 27,000 distinct CDR3 sequences listed, 2.9% were seen once; the top ten hold approximately 0.72%. Trimming took 5 bases from V and 4 from J, leaving 18 bases between them. The germline gives CDR1 MNHNY, CDR2 SVGAGI (reference sequence). The CDR3 length is 16 residues. This clonotype was found many times. Its matching antigen is unknown. The specimen sequenced was whole blood. The receptor was derived from an adult who was a healthcare worker with PCR-confirmed SARS-CoV-2 infection or an uninfected control (not recorded which). This chain uses TRBV6-6 with TRBJ1-5; weak D call: TRBD1 (5 bases). The CDR3 here is CASSRDPGRGNQPQHF. The CDR3, as DNA: TGTGCCAGCAGTCGAGATCCGGGACGGGGAAATCAGCCCCAGCATTTT.